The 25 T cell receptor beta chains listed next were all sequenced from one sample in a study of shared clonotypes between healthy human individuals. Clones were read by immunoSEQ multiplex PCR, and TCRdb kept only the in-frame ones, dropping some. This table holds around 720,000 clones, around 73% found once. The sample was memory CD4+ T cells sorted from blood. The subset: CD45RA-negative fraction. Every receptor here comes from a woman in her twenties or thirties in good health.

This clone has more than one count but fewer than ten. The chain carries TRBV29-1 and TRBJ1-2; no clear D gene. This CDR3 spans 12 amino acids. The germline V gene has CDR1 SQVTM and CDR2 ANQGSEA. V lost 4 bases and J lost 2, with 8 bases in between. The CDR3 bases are TGCAGCGTTGGATTAGGGAACTATGGCTACACCTTC. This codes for CSVGLGNYGYTF.

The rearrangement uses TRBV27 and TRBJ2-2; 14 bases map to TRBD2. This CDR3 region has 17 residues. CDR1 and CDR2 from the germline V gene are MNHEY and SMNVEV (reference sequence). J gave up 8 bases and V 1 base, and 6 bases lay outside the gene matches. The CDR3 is CASSLWSGLAGGGELFF. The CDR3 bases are TGTGCCAGCAGTTTATGGTCCGGACTAGCGGGAGGAGGGGAGCTGTTTTTT.

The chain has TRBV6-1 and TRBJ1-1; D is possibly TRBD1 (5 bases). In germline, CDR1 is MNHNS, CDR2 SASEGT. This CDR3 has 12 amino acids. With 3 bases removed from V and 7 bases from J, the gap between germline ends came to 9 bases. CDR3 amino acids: CASSEGRFEAFF. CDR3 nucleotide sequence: TGTGCCAGCAGTGAGGGACGGTTTGAAGCTTTCTTT.

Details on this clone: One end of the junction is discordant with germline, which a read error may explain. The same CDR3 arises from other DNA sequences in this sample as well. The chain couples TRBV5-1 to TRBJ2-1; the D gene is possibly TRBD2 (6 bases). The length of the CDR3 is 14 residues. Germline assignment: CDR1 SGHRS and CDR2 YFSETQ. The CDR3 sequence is CASSLEGGYNEQFF. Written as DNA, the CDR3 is TGCGCCAGCAGTTTGGAGGGCGGTTACAATGAGCAGTTCTTC. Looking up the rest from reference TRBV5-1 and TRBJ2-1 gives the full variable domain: KAGVTQTPRYLIKTRGQQVTLSCSPISGHRSVSWYQQTPGQGLQFLFEYFSETQRNKGNFPGRFSGRQFSNSRSEMNVSTLELGDSALYLCASSLEGGYNEQFFGPGTRLTVL.

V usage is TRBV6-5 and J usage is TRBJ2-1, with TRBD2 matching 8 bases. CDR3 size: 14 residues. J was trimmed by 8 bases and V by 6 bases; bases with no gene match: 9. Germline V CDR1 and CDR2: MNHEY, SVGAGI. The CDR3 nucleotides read TGTGCCAGCAGGGAGAGCGGGAGCGGGCATGAGCAGTTCTTC. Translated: CASRESGSGHEQFF.

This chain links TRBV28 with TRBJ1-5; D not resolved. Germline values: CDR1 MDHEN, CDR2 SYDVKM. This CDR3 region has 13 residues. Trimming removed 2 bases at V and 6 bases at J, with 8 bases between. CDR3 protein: CASSLQLSQPQHF. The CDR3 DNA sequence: TGTGCCAGCAGTTTACAGCTCAGTCAGCCCCAGCATTTT.

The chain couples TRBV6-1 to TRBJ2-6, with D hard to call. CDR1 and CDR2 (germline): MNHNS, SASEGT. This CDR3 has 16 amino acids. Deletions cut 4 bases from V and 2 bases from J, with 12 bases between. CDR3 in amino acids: CASSVEWVAGANVLTF. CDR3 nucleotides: TGTGCCAGCAGTGTGGAGTGGGTGGCTGGGGCCAACGTCCTGACTTTC.

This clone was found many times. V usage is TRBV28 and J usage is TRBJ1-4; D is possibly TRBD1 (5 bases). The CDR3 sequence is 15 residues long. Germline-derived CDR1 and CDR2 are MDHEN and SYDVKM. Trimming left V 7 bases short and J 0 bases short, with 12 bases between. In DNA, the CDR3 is TGTGCCAGCAATAAAGGGGCCGCAACTAATGAAAAACTGTTTTTT. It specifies CASNKGAATNEKLFF.

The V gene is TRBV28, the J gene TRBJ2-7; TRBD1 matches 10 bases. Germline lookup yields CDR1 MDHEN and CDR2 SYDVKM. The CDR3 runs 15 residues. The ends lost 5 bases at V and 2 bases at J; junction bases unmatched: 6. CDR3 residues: CASSQPGQGAYEQYF. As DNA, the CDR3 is TGTGCCAGCAGTCAGCCTGGACAGGGGGCCTACGAGCAGTACTTC.

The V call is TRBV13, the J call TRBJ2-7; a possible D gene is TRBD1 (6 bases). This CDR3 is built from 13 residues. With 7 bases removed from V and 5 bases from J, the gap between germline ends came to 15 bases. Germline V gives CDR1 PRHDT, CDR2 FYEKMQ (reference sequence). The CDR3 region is CASTHRNRDEQYF. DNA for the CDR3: TGTGCCAGCACCCATCGGAACAGGGACGAGCAGTACTTC.

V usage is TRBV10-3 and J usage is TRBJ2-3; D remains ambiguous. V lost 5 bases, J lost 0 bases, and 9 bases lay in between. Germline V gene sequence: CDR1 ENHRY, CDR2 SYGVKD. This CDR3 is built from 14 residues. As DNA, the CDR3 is TGTGCCATCAGTCCTAAGACTAGCACAGATACGCAGTATTTT. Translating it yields CAISPKTSTDTQYF.

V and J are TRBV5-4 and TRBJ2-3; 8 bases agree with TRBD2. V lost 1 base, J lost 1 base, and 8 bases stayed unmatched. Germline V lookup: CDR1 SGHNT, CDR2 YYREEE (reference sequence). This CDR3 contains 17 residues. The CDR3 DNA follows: TGTGCCAGCAGCTTGAGGACTAGCTCGCGTGGCACAGATACGCAGTATTTT. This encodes CASSLRTSSRGTDTQYF.

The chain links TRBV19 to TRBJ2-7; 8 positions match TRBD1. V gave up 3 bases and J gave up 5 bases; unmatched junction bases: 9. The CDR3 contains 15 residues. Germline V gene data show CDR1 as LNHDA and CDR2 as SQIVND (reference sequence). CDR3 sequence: CASSIGTGLVDEQYF. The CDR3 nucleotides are TGTGCCAGTAGTATCGGGACAGGTTTGGTTGACGAGCAGTACTTC.

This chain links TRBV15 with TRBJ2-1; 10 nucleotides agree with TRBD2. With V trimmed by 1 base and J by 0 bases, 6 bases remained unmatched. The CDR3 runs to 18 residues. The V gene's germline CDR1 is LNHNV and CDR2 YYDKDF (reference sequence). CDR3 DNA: TGTGCCACCAGCAGAGCCCTAGCGGGAGAGATCTCCTACAATGAGCAGTTCTTC. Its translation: CATSRALAGEISYNEQFF.

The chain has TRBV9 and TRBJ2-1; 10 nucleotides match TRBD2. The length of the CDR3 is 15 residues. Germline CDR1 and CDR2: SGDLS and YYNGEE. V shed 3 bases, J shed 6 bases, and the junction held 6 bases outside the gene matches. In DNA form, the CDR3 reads TGTGCCAGCAGCGCGATAGCGGGAGGTGGCAATGAGCAGTTCTTC. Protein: CASSAIAGGGNEQFF.

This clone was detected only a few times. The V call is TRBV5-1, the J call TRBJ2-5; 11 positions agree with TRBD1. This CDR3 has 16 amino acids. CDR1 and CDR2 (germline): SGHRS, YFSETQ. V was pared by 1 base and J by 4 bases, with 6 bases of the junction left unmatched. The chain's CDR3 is CASSLHGTGGGETQYF. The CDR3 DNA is TGCGCCAGCAGCTTGCACGGGACAGGGGGTGGAGAGACCCAGTACTTC.

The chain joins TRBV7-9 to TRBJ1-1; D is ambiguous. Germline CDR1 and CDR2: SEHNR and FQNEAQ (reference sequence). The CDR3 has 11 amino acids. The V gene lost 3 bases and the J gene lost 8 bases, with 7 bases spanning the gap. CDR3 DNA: TGTGCCAGCAGCTTCGGTCTGGAAGCTTTCTTT. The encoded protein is CASSFGLEAFF.

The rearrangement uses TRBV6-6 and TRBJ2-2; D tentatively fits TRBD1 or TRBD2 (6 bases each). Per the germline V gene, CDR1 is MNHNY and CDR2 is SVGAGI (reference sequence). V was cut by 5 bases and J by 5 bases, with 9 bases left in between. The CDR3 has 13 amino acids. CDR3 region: CASSAGQTGELFF. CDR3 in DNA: TGTGCCAGCAGTGCGGGACAAACCGGGGAGCTGTTTTTT.

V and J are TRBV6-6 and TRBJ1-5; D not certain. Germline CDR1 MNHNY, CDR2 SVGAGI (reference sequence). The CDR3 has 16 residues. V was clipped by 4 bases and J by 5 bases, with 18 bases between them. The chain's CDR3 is CASSSSERHRDQPQHF. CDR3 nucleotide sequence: TGTGCCAGCAGTTCATCGGAGAGACACCGGGATCAGCCCCAGCATTTT.

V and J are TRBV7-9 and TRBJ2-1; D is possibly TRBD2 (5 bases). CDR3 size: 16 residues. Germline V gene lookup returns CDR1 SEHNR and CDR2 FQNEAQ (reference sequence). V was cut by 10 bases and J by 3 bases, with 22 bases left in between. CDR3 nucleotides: TGTGCCACCCCTTCTAGCTCCAGGATTGACTACAATGAGCAGTTCTTC. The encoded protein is CATPSSSRIDYNEQFF.

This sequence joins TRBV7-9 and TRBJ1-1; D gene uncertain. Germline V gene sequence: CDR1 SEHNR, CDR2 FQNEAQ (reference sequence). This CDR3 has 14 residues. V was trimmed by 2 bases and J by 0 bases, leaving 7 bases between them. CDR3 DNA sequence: TGTGCCAGCAGCTTAAACCTTATGAACACTGAAGCTTTCTTT. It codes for CASSLNLMNTEAFF.

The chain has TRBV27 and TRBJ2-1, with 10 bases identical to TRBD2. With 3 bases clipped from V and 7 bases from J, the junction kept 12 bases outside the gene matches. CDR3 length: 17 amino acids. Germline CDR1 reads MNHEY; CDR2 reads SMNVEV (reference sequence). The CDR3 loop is CASSFWRASGSENEQFF. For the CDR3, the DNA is TGTGCCAGCAGTTTCTGGAGGGCTAGCGGGAGTGAAAATGAGCAGTTCTTC.

The CDR3 region is CSASSSQEAFF. The CDR3 nucleotides read TGCAGTGCTTCGTCATCCCAAGAAGCTTTCTTT. The gene calls are TRBV20-1 and TRBJ1-1; D uncertain. The V gene's germline CDR1 is DFQATT and CDR2 SNEGSKA (reference sequence). The CDR3 has 11 residues. Trimming removed 5 bases at V and 8 bases at J, with 12 bases between.

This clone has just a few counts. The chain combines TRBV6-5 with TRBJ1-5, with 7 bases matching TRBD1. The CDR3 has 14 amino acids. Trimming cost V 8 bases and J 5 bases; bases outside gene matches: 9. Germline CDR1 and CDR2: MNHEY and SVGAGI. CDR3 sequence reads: CASALGQVDQPQHF. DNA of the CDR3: TGTGCCAGCGCTCTTGGACAGGTAGATCAGCCCCAGCATTTT.

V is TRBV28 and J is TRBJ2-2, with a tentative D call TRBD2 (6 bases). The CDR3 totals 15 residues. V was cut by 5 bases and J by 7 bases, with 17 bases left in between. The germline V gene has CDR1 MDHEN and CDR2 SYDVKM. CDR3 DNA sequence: TGTGCCAGCAGTACTGGCGGAGTCGGGGGCGGGGAGCTGTTTTTT. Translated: CASSTGGVGGGELFF.